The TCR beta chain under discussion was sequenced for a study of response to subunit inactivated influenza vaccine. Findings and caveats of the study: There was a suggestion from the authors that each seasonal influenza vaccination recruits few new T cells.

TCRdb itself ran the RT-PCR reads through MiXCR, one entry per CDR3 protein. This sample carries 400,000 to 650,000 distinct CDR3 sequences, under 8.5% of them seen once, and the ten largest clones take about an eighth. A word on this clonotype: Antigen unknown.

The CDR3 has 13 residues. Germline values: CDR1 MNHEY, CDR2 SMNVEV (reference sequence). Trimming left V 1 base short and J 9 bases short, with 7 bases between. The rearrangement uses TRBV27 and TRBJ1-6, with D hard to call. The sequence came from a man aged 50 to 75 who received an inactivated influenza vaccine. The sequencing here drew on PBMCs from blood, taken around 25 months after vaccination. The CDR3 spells CASSLFWSSPLHF. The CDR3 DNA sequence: TGTGCCAGCAGTTTATTTTGGAGTTCACCCCTCCACTTT.